A single sample gave rise to the 11 T cell receptor beta chains below, sequenced in a study of persistence of HIV-infected CD4 T cells. For these TCRs, the target antigens are not known. The stimulus was an HIV-1 Gag 15-mer peptide pool, about 1 ug/peptide/mL. CD40L-negative CD69-negative CD45RO-high memory CD4+ T cells were sorted as populations depleted of antigen-responding cells. This was the immunoSEQ version 4 assay in survey mode. Method: immunoSEQ multiplex PCR; TCRdb's copy keeps in-frame clones and lacks some. The sample consists of over 30,000 clones, 82% of them appearing once. Specimen: cultured CD4+ T cells from PBMCs, collected from a patient who received antiretroviral therapy. These receptor sequences come from an adult with HIV. The donor label of this sample is uncertain.

The chain joins TRBV5-1 to TRBJ1-2; TRBD1 might be the D (6 bases). Trimming shortened V by 3 bases and J by 6 bases, and 18 bases separated the two germline ends. The CDR3 runs 15 residues. CDR1 SGHRS and CDR2 YFSETQ come from the germline V gene. As DNA, the CDR3 is TGCGCCAGCAGCTCCTCTACTACAGGGACTCATGGCTACACCTTC. This codes for CASSSSTTGTHGYTF.

The J gene is TRBJ1-2, the V gene TRBV15; D gene ambiguous. V was shortened by 8 bases and J by 1 base, with 23 bases between the two germline ends. The CDR3 has 17 residues. CDR1 is LNHNV and CDR2 is YYDKDF in the germline V gene (reference sequence). The CDR3 loop is CATQNRPSPNLNYGYTF. The CDR3, as DNA: TGTGCCACCCAGAATCGGCCCTCCCCAAACCTTAACTATGGCTACACCTTC.

The chain combines TRBV7-2 with TRBJ2-3; 7 bases are shared with TRBD1. The J segment lost 2 bases and the V segment lost 5 bases, leaving 4 bases of the junction unmatched. CDR1 is SGHTA and CDR2 is FQGNSA in the germline V gene. The CDR3 contains 14 residues. The CDR3 region is CASSPDRFTDTQYF. CDR3 coding DNA: TGTGCCAGCAGCCCGGACAGGTTCACAGATACGCAGTATTTT.

The chain joins TRBV14 to TRBJ1-1; TRBD1 aligns across 7 bases. The CDR3 sequence is 15 residues long. Germline values: CDR1 SGHDN, CDR2 FVKESK. Trimming took 4 bases from V and 1 from J; bases not matched to a gene: 6. The DNA of the CDR3 is TGTGCCAGCAGCCTTCGGACAGGAAGGAACACTGAAGCTTTCTTT. It specifies CASSLRTGRNTEAFF.

The count of this clone is one. The V gene is TRBV18, the J gene TRBJ1-5, with D uncertain. Germline CDR1 and CDR2: KGHSH and LQKENI. V was shortened by 4 bases and J by 0 bases, with 10 bases between the two germline ends. The CDR3 spans 15 residues. This CDR3 is CASSLVGDSNQPQHF. CDR3 DNA: TGTGCCAGCTCACTTGTTGGCGATAGCAATCAGCCCCAGCATTTT.

The chain combines TRBV5-1 with TRBJ1-4; no definite D call. This CDR3 has 14 amino acids. The germline V and J ends were trimmed by 0 bases and 5 bases, with 8 bases remaining between them. CDR1 is SGHRS, CDR2 YFSETQ, per germline. CDR3 residues: CASSLERANEKLFF. The CDR3 DNA is TGCGCCAGCAGCTTGGAAAGGGCGAATGAAAAACTGTTTTTT.

The chain joins TRBV5-6 to TRBJ2-7, with D possibly TRBD2 on 6 matching bases. The germline CDR1 and CDR2 sequences are SGHDT and YYEEEE. V was cut by 5 bases and J by 0 bases, with 12 bases left in between. CDR3 length: 14 amino acids. CDR3 loop: CASRAGTYSYEQYV. The CDR3 DNA reads as TGTGCCAGCAGGGCCGGGACTTACTCCTACGAGCAGTACGTC.

The J gene is TRBJ1-3, the V gene TRBV9, with D unclear. The CDR3 spans 14 residues. Between the trimmed V and J ends, which lost 5 bases and 0 bases, there was a span of 9 bases. Germline CDR1 is SGDLS and CDR2 is YYNGEE. CDR3 DNA sequence: TGTGCCAGCAGGCCAGACTACTCTGGAAACACCATATATTTT. Translation: CASRPDYSGNTIYF. Looking up the rest from reference TRBV9 and TRBJ1-3 gives the full variable domain: DSGVTQTPKHLITATGQRVTLRCSPRSGDLSVYWYQQSLDQGLQFLIQYYNGEERAKGNILERFSAQQFPDLHSELNLSSLELGDSALYFCASRPDYSGNTIYFGEGSWLTVV.

V usage is TRBV7-2 and J usage is TRBJ2-3, with TRBD2 matching over 7 bases. The CDR3 is 16 residues long. The junction had 11 bases not matched to a gene; V was cut back by 2 bases and J by 6 bases. Per the germline V gene, CDR1 is SGHTA and CDR2 is FQGNSA. The CDR3 protein is CASSLTPAGPGDTQYF. The DNA of the CDR3 is TGTGCCAGCAGCTTAACTCCAGCGGGGCCGGGGGATACGCAGTATTTT.

The rearrangement uses TRBV6-5 and TRBJ1-6, with 10 bases that match TRBD1. V was clipped by 6 bases and J by 13 bases; unmatched bases: 12. The germline V gene has CDR1 MNHEY and CDR2 SVGAGI. CDR3 length equals 15 residues. This CDR3 is CASRPTDRGVPPLHF. CDR3 nucleotides: TGTGCCAGCAGACCCACGGACAGGGGGGTCCCCCCCCTCCACTTT.

V gene TRBV11-2 combines with J gene TRBJ2-1; D may be TRBD2 (6 bases). Trimming stripped 5 bases from V and 12 bases from J, with 23 bases between. The CDR3 is made up of 15 amino acids. From germline, CDR1 is SGHAT and CDR2 FQNNGV. CDR3: CASSLRRGETGGQFF. Written as DNA, the CDR3 is TGTGCCAGCAGCCTCCGTAGAGGGGAAACCGGGGGGCAGTTCTTC. The full variable domain, in which reference TRBV11-2 and TRBJ2-1 provide the parts outside the CDR3, is EAGVAQSPRYKIIEKRQSVAFWCNPISGHATLYWYQQILGQGPKLLIQFQNNGVVDDSQLPKDRFSAERLKGVDSTLKIQPAKLEDSAVYLCASSLRRGETGGQFFGPGTRLTVL.